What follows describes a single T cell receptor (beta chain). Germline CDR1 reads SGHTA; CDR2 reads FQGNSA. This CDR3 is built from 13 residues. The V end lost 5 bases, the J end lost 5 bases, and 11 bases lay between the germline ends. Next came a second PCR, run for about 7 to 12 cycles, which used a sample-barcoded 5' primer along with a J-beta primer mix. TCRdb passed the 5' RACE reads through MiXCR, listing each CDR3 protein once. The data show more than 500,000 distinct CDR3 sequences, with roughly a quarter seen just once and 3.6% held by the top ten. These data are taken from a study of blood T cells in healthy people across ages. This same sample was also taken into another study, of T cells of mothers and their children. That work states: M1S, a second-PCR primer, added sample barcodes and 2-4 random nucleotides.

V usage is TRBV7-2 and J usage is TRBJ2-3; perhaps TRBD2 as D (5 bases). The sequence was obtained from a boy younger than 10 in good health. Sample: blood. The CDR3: CASSVWTQDTQYF. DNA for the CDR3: TGTGCCAGCAGCGTCTGGACTCAAGATACGCAGTATTTT.